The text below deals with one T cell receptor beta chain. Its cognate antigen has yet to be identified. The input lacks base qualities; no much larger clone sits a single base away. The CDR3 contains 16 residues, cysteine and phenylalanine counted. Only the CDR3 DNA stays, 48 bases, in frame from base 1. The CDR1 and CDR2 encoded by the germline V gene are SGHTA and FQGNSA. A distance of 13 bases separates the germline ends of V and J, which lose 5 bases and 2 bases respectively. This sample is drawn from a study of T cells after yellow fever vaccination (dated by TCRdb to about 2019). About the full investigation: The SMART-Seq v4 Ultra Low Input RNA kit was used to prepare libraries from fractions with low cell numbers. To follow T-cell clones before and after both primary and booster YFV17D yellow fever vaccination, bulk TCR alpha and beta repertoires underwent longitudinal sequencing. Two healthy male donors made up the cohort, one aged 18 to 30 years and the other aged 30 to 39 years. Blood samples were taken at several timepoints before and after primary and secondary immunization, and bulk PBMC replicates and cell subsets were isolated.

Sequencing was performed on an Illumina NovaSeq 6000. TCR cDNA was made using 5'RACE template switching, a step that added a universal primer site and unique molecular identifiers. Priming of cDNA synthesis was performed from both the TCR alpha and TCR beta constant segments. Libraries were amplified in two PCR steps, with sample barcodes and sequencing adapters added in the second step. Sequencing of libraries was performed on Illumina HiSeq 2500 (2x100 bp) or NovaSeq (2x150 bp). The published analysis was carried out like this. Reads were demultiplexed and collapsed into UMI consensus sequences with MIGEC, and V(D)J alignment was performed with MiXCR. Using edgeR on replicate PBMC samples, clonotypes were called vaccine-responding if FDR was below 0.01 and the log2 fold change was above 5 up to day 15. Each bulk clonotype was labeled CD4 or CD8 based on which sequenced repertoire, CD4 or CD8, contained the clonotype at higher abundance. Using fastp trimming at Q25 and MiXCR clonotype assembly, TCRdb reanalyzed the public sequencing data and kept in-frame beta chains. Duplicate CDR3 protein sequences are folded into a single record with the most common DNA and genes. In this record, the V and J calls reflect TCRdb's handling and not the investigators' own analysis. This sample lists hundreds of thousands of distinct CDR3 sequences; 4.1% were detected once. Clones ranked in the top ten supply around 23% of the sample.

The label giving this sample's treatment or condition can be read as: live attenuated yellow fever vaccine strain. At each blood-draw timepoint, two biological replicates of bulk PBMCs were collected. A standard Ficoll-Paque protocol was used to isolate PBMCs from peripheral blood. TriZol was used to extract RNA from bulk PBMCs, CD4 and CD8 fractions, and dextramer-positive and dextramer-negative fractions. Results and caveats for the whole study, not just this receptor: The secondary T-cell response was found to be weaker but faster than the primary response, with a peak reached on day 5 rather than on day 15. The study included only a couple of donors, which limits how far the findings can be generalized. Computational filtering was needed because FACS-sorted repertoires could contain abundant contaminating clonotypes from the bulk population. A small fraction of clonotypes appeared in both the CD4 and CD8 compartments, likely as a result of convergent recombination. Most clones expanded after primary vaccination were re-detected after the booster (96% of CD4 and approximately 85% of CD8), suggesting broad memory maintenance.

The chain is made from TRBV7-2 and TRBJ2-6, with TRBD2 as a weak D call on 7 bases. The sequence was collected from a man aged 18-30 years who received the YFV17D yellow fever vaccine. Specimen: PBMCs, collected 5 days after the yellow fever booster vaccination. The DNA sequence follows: TGTGCCAGCAGCGAAAAGGGGGGGGCTGGGGCCAACGTCCTGACTTTC. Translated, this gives CASSEKGGAGANVLTF.